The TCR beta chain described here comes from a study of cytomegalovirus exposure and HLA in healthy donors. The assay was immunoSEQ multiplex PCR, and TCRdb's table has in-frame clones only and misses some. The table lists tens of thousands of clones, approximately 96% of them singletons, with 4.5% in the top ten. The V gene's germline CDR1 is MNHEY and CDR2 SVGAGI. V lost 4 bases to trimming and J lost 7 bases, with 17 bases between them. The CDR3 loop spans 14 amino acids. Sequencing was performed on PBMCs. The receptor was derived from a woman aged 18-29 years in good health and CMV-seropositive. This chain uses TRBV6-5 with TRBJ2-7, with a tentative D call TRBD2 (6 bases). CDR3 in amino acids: CASSLRLGVAEQYF. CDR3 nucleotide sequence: TGTGCCAGCAGTTTACGACTAGGAGTGGCAGAGCAGTACTTC.